This entry lists 26 T cell receptor beta chains sequenced from one sample in a study of T cell responses to AZD1222 COVID-19 vaccine. Sequencing was performed with immunoSEQ multiplex PCR; in TCRdb, only in-frame clones are kept and a portion is missing. The sample holds about 120,000 clones, approximately 85% seen once. Sequenced here: peripheral blood, sampled on day 0 of AZD1222 vaccination. The receptors were gathered from an adult in good health.

V gene TRBV4-3 combines with J gene TRBJ1-1, with a tentative D call TRBD1 (6 bases). The CDR3 has 15 residues. The V end lost 0 bases, the J end lost 2 bases, and 10 bases lay between the germline ends. Germline CDR1 reads LGHNA; CDR2 reads YSLEER. The CDR3 nucleotides read TGCGCCAGCAGCCAAGATTTAGGGGGAAACACTGAAGCTTTCTTT. This codes for CASSQDLGGNTEAFF.

The chain recombines TRBV28 with TRBJ2-7, with unresolved D. CDR3 length: 13 residues. CDR1 and CDR2 (germline): MDHEN, SYDVKM. V lost 3 bases and J lost 6, with 12 bases in between. CDR3 in amino acids: CASSLGSPSEQYF. The CDR3 DNA follows: TGTGCCAGCAGTTTGGGTAGCCCCAGCGAGCAGTACTTC.

This clone was seen once. This sequence joins TRBV11-3 and TRBJ2-7, with a weak D call TRBD2 (6 bases). The germline gives CDR1 SGHNT, CDR2 YENEEA. Trimming removed 1 base from V and 6 bases from J, with 13 bases in between. The CDR3 length is 14 residues. CDR3: CASSLVKGGSEQYF. The CDR3 DNA reads as TGTGCCAGCAGCTTAGTTAAGGGAGGATCCGAGCAGTACTTC.

This sequence joins TRBV11-2 and TRBJ1-5; the D gene is possibly TRBD1 (5 bases). Trimming shortened V by 1 base and J by 9 bases, and 13 bases separated the two germline ends. The CDR3 sequence is 14 residues long. Germline V CDR1 and CDR2: SGHAT, FQNNGV. The CDR3 bases are TGTGCCAGCAGCTTAGGGGGGGAGGCGCGGCCCCAGCATTTT. This codes for CASSLGGEARPQHF.

The V call is TRBV5-4, the J call TRBJ1-6; 7 bases agree with TRBD1. The CDR3 has 14 residues. Looked up from germline, CDR1 is SGHNT and CDR2 is YYREEE (reference sequence). J gave up 6 bases and V 3 bases, and 3 bases lay outside the gene matches. The CDR3 DNA reads TGTGCCAGCAGCTCCCGGGACAGTAATTCACCCCTCCACTTT. Its protein is CASSSRDSNSPLHF.

The V gene is TRBV15, the J gene TRBJ1-4; 7 nucleotides align to TRBD1. The germline CDR1 and CDR2 sequences are LNHNV and YYDKDF (reference sequence). V gave up 8 bases and J gave up 0 bases; unmatched junction bases: 9. The CDR3 has 16 amino acids. CDR3 loop: CATHRGIFATNEKLFF. For the CDR3, the DNA is TGTGCCACCCACAGGGGAATCTTTGCAACTAATGAAAAACTGTTTTTT. Filled out from reference TRBV15 and TRBJ1-4, the complete variable domain reads DAMVIQNPRYQVTQFGKPVTLSCSQTLNHNVMYWYQQKSSQAPKLLFHYYDKDFNNEADTPDNFQSRRPNTSFCFLDIRSPGLGDTAMYLCATHRGIFATNEKLFFGSGTQLSVL.

V gene TRBV7-2 combines with J gene TRBJ2-7, with TRBD1 identical over 9 bases. V lost 4 bases to trimming and J lost 4 bases; unmatched junction nucleotides: 8. CDR1 and CDR2 from the germline V gene are SGHTA and FQGNSA. This CDR3 is 15 amino acids long. The CDR3: CASSYRWDRVYEQYF. The DNA for the CDR3 is TGTGCCAGCAGCTACCGGTGGGACAGGGTATACGAGCAGTACTTC. The full variable domain, with the rest looked up from reference TRBV7-2 and TRBJ2-7, is GAGVSQSPSNKVTEKGKDVELRCDPISGHTALYWYRQSLGQGLEFLIYFQGNSAPDKSGLPSDRFSAERTGGSVSTLTIQRTQQEDSAVYLCASSYRWDRVYEQYFGPGTRLTVT.

V usage is TRBV19 and J usage is TRBJ2-7, with no clear D. Germline V gene sequence: CDR1 LNHDA, CDR2 SQIVND (reference sequence). The CDR3 consists of 13 residues. Trimming stripped 6 bases from V and 1 base from J, with 10 bases between. CDR3 nucleotides: TGTGCCAGTAGGCTGGCCACGTCCTACGAGCAGTACTTC. Protein: CASRLATSYEQYF.

This clone has only one observation. The V call is TRBV6-6, the J call TRBJ1-1, with D unresolved. Germline V gives CDR1 MNHNY, CDR2 SVGAGI (reference sequence). The CDR3 sequence is 13 residues long. V was shortened by 0 bases and J by 1 base, with 3 bases between the two germline ends. In nucleotides, the CDR3 is TGTGCCAGCAGTTACTCCGAGAACACTGAAGCTTTCTTT. It codes for CASSYSENTEAFF.

V and J are TRBV12-3 or TRBV12-4 and TRBJ1-2; D ambiguous. Trimming shortened V by 5 bases and J by 5 bases, and 12 bases separated the two germline ends. The CDR3 sequence is 13 residues long. The CDR3 sequence: CASSREPPYGYTF. DNA for the CDR3: TGTGCCAGCAGTCGGGAACCACCTTATGGCTACACCTTC.

V gene TRBV7-2 combines with J gene TRBJ2-5; TRBD2 matches at 10 bases. J was trimmed by 4 bases and V by 5 bases; bases with no gene match: 4. In germline, CDR1 is SGHTA, CDR2 FQGNSA. This CDR3 has 14 residues. The CDR3 protein is CASSRTSGVETQYF. In nucleotides, the CDR3 is TGTGCCAGCAGCAGAACTAGCGGGGTAGAGACCCAGTACTTC.

This clone was observed at least ten times. Other nucleotide sequences in the sample specify the same CDR3. The V call is TRBV6-5, the J call TRBJ2-7, with 8 bases lining up with TRBD1. The CDR3 has 14 amino acids. The V gene end was trimmed by 6 bases and the J gene end by 3 bases; junction bases not matched to a gene: 7. In germline, CDR1 is MNHEY, CDR2 SVGAGI. CDR3 sequence: CASRTTTGDYEQYF. The CDR3 nucleotides are TGTGCCAGCAGAACGACGACAGGGGACTACGAGCAGTACTTC.

The V and J genes are TRBV6-5 and TRBJ1-5; no definite D call. The CDR3 covers 15 residues. Germline V gene sequence: CDR1 MNHEY, CDR2 SVGAGI. Trimming pared 4 bases from V and 2 bases from J, leaving 12 bases between. Written as DNA, the CDR3 is TGTGCCAGCAGTTCGACACCTTACGGCAATCAGCCCCAGCATTTT. Its translation: CASSSTPYGNQPQHF.

This chain uses TRBV6-6 with TRBJ1-6; D gene unclear. This CDR3 is built from 15 residues. The germline V gene encodes CDR1 MNHNY and CDR2 SVGAGI (reference sequence). The germline V and J ends were trimmed by 2 bases and 13 bases, with 18 bases remaining between them. The CDR3 DNA follows: TGTGCCAGCAGTTACACCCCGGACTCTTCCGTGCCCCTCCACTTT. This encodes CASSYTPDSSVPLHF.

This CDR3 is CATSRFGETQDRGAGEQFF. The CDR3, as DNA: TGTGCCACCAGCAGATTTGGCGAGACTCAAGATCGGGGGGCCGGGGAGCAGTTCTTC. The V gene is TRBV15, the J gene TRBJ2-1, with D maybe TRBD2 (7 bases). V dropped 2 bases and J dropped 10 bases, with 30 bases sitting between them. Germline loops: CDR1 LNHNV, CDR2 YYDKDF (reference sequence). This CDR3 comprises 19 residues.

The gene calls are TRBV30 and TRBJ1-6, with 9 bases matching TRBD1. V trimming: 5 bases; J trimming: 9 bases; junction bases outside the gene matches: 5. The CDR3 has 13 residues. Germline CDR1 GTSNPN, CDR2 SVGIG (reference sequence). CDR3 sequence reads: CAWAGQGSSPLHF. The CDR3 DNA reads TGTGCCTGGGCGGGACAGGGCAGTTCACCCCTCCACTTT.

The genes are TRBV25-1 and TRBJ1-1; no clear D. The CDR3 loop spans 13 amino acids. Germline lookup yields CDR1 MGHDK and CDR2 SYGVNS. V was shortened by 6 bases and J by 0 bases, with 8 bases between the two germline ends. The CDR3 DNA is TGTGCCAGCAGCCAGTGGGTGAACACTGAAGCTTTCTTT. This gives the protein CASSQWVNTEAFF.

The chain joins TRBV6-5 to TRBJ1-2; D remains unclear. Germline V gene lookup returns CDR1 MNHEY and CDR2 SVGAGI. Between the trimmed V and J ends, which lost 3 bases and 3 bases, there was a span of 11 bases. The CDR3 length is 14 residues. In DNA, the CDR3 is TGTGCCAGCAGTTATGGCAGGAGCTACTATGGCTACACCTTC. Its translation is CASSYGRSYYGYTF.

The CDR3 DNA follows: TGTGCCTGCGGGGAGGGGAGCACTGAAGCTTTCTTT. It specifies CACGEGSTEAFF. The J gene is TRBJ1-1, the V gene TRBV30; the D gene is possibly TRBD1 (5 bases). Germline V CDR1 and CDR2: GTSNPN, SVGIG (reference sequence). This CDR3 spans 12 amino acids. V lost 6 bases and J 4 bases, leaving 12 bases between the germline ends.

This clone was counted between two and nine times. The DNA of the CDR3 is TGTGCCAGCAGCTTCTTGATGACCGGGGAGCTGTTTTTT. Amino acid sequence: CASSFLMTGELFF. V and J are TRBV11-3 and TRBJ2-2, with D uncertain. Trimming removed 3 bases at V and 5 bases at J, with 7 bases between. The germline V gene has CDR1 SGHNT and CDR2 YENEEA. The CDR3 is made up of 13 amino acids.

The chain couples TRBV10-3 to TRBJ1-2; D is uncertain. The CDR3 contains 14 residues. V lost 4 bases and J 7 bases, leaving 16 bases between the germline ends. Germline V gene sequence: CDR1 ENHRY, CDR2 SYGVKD. CDR3 sequence (DNA): TGTGCCATCAGTGCCCTCGGAGAGGGAGGTGGCTACACCTTC. Protein: CAISALGEGGGYTF.

The chain has TRBV7-9 and TRBJ1-6, with a possible D match to TRBD1 (5 bases). CDR3 length: 14 amino acids. Germline V CDR1 and CDR2: SEHNR, FQNEAQ (reference sequence). V shed 9 bases and J shed 7 bases, with 16 bases lying between them. CDR3 amino acids: CASGEGRPNSPLHF. The CDR3 coding sequence is TGTGCCAGTGGCGAGGGACGGCCCAATTCACCCCTCCACTTT.

This clone has only a few counts. The chain recombines TRBV6-5 with TRBJ1-6; D is unresolved. The CDR3 is 12 residues long. CDR1 and CDR2 (germline): MNHEY, SVGAGI. The ends were cut back, 4 bases at V and 8 bases at J, with 6 bases in the middle. This CDR3 reads CASSSGDSPLHF. The CDR3 DNA is TGTGCCAGCAGTTCAGGTGATTCACCCCTCCACTTT.

The chain is built from TRBV28 and TRBJ2-3; TRBD2 matches 8 bases. The CDR3 is 18 residues long. V lost 2 bases to trimming and J lost 0 bases; unmatched junction nucleotides: 10. CDR1 and CDR2 from the germline V gene are MDHEN and SYDVKM. The CDR3 bases are TGTGCCAGCAGTTTAGGAAGCATAGCGGGGAGTAGCACAGATACGCAGTATTTT. Encoded protein: CASSLGSIAGSSTDTQYF. Supplemented by reference TRBV28 and TRBJ2-3, the full variable domain reads DVKVTQSSRYLVKRTGEKVFLECVQDMDHENMFWYRQDPGLGLRLIYFSYDVKMKEKGDIPEGYSVSREKKERFSLILESASTNQTSMYLCASSLGSIAGSSTDTQYFGPGTRLTVL.

This clone came up once. V and J are TRBV5-1 and TRBJ1-1; perhaps TRBD1 as D (6 bases). Trimming left V 0 bases short and J 2 bases short, with 8 bases between. CDR3 length: 14 amino acids. CDR1 is SGHRS and CDR2 is YFSETQ in the germline V gene. This CDR3 reads CASSLGQANTEAFF. The DNA of the CDR3 is TGCGCCAGCAGCTTGGGACAGGCCAACACTGAAGCTTTCTTT.

As regards this clone: The same CDR3 arises from other DNA sequences in this sample as well. The chain combines TRBV28 with TRBJ1-5; no clear D gene. Germline lookup yields CDR1 MDHEN and CDR2 SYDVKM. This CDR3 has 12 amino acids. V was pared by 1 base and J by 7 bases, with 5 bases between. DNA of the CDR3: TGTGCCAGCAGTTTATTGGGGCAGCCCCAGCATTTT. Amino acids: CASSLLGQPQHF.